This T cell receptor (beta chain) was sequenced for a study of beta chain features in type 1 diabetes. For the study at large: The patient and healthy donor groups were comparable for age, gender and cell yields.

There are a few counts of this clone. Expressed TCRB transcripts got sequenced, as all isolated RNA was reverse transcribed. This table comes from immunoSEQ multiplex PCR, and its TCRdb copy is limited to in-frame clones, with some not included. The sample comprises approximately 300,000 clones, approximately 10% of which are singletons, and about 0.015% rests with the top ten. CDR1 is SGHTA, CDR2 FQGNSA, per germline. The CDR3 loop spans 14 amino acids. The junction had 5 bases not matched to a gene; V was cut back by 3 bases and J by 5 bases. One heparinised blood draw averaging roughly 100 mL was given by each donor. Via the markers CD45RO/CCR7/CD25/CD127/CD95/CD27, stem cell-like memory, regulatory, central memory and naive CD4+ cells were sorted.

This clonotype was sampled from a woman aged 30 to 39 in good health. Sequencing was performed on naive CD4+ T cells from blood. This rearrangement joins TRBV7-2 to TRBJ2-5, with 8 nucleotides matching TRBD1. Here the CDR3 reads CASSFRGQGETQYF. The CDR3 coding sequence is TGTGCCAGCAGCTTCCGAGGACAGGGCGAGACCCAGTACTTC.